The T cell receptor (beta chain) under discussion was sequenced for a study of patients and donors after allogeneic stem cell transplantation. This CDR3 comprises 16 residues. Trimming cost V 3 bases and J 2 bases; bases outside gene matches: 6. Germline V CDR1 and CDR2: SEHNR, FQNEAQ (reference sequence). TCRdb re-called the RT-PCR reads with MiXCR, one entry per CDR3 protein. The sample records approximately 200,000 distinct CDR3 sequences, roughly two fifths being singletons. This clonotype was seen only a few times. The source material was blood, either unsorted or a sorted T cell fraction (not recorded which). This clonotype was sampled from a human donor who was either an allogeneic HSCT recipient or a stem cell or donor lymphocyte infusion donor (not recorded which). It is not recorded whose cells these are; they may come from a transplant donor. This chain uses TRBV7-9 with TRBJ1-3; 8 positions match TRBD1. CDR3 sequence reads: CASSFLTGGAGNTIYF. CDR3 bases: TGTGCCAGCAGCTTTTTAACAGGGGGAGCTGGAAACACCATATATTTT.